This T cell receptor (beta chain) was found in a study of blood T cell repertoires in COVID-19. Study-wide background: Donors in the United States, Italy and Spain gave samples during acute or convalescent COVID-19. In each case, the material was cDNA or gDNA derived from T cells, B-cell-depleted T cells, or PBMCs.

Source study methods: Amplified reference gene primers provided the basis for estimating nucleated cell counts. Repertoires were generated with immunoSEQ multiplex PCR, while TCRdb's copy carries only in-frame clones and drops some. V and J calls plus clone size are reproduced from that table; the DNA served to infer D and trimming. The sample records fewer than 250,000 clones, 65% to 85% being singletons. Sequencing was carried out using peripheral blood. The sequence was obtained from a human donor in a cohort sampled during active COVID-19.

CDR3 DNA: TGTGCCAGCAGCGGCAACAGGGGTAAACTGTTTTTT. Protein product: CASSGNRGKLFF. This chain connects TRBV5-4 to TRBJ1-4; 7 bases line up with TRBD1. This CDR3 region has 12 residues. J was trimmed by 11 bases and V by 4 bases; bases with no gene match: 5. CDR1 SGHNT and CDR2 YYREEE come from the germline V gene (reference sequence).